This TCR beta chain comes out of a study of cytomegalovirus exposure and HLA in healthy donors. Overall study findings and caveats: Association of a missense DCLRE1C variant with TCR beta V- and J-gene trimming was reported in a later analysis. Later, an analysis showed that TCR beta chains associated with HLA were more clonally expanded than others that were equally common.

Comment on this clone: What it recognizes is unknown.

13 Jbeta primers and 60 Vbeta primers were used for the PCR. Some clones are missing from TCRdb's copy, which holds only in-frame ones; the method was immunoSEQ multiplex PCR. The sample holds 90,000 to 120,000 clones, about 80% seen once. V was clipped by 1 base and J by 3 bases, with 10 bases between them. Germline V gives CDR1 MGHRA, CDR2 YSYEKL. There are 15 residues in the CDR3. Sequencing was performed on PBMCs. The chain carries TRBV4-1 and TRBJ2-1, with TRBD2 as a possible D gene (6 bases). The TCR was taken from a man aged 25-45 years in good health and CMV-seronegative. The CDR3 is CASSQVGGNYNEQFF. CDR3 sequence (DNA): TGCGCCAGCAGCCAAGTCGGAGGGAACTACAATGAGCAGTTCTTC.